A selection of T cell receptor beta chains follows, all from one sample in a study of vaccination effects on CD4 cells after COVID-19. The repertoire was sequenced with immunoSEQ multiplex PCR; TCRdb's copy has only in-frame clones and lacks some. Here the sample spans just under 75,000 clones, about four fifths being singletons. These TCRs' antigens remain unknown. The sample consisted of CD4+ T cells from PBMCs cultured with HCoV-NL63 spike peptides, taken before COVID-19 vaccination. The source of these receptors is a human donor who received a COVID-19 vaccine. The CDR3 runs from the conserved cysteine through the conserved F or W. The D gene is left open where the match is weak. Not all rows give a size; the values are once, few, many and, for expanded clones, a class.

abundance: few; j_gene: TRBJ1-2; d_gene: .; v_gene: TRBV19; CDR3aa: CASSPRARGANYGYTF; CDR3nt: TGTGCCAGTAGTCCCCGCGCCAGGGGAGCCAACTATGGCTACACCTTC
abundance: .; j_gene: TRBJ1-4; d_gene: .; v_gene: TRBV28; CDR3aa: CASSEQGRNEKLFF; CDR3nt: TGTGCCAGCAGTGAACAGGGACGTAATGAAAAACTGTTTTTT
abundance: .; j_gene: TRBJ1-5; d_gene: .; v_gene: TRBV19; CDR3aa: CASSIGEFGRQHF; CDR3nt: TGTGCCAGTAGTATTGGAGAGTTCGGCCGCCAGCATTTT
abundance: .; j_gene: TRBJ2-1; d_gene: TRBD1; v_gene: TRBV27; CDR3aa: CASSSGQTYNEQFF; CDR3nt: TGTGCCAGCAGTTCGGGACAGACATACAATGAGCAGTTCTTC
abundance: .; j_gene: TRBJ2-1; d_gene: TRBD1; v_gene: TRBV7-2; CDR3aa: CASSSGQGAQNEQFF; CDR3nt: TGTGCCAGCAGCTCGGGACAGGGGGCGCAAAATGAGCAGTTCTTC
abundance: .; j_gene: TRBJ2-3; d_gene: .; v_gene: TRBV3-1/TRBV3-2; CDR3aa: CASSPLVSRDTQYF; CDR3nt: TGTGCCAGCAGCCCGCTAGTGTCGCGGGATACGCAGTATTTT
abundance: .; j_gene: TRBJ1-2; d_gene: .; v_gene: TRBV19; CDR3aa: CASSTLVPEIYGYTF; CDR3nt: TGTGCCAGTAGTACCCTGGTACCGGAAATCTATGGCTACACCTTC
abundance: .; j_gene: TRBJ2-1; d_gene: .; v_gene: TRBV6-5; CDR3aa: CASSYSRGRLNNEQFF; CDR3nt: TGTGCCAGCAGTTACTCACGGGGGCGCTTAAACAATGAGCAGTTCTTC
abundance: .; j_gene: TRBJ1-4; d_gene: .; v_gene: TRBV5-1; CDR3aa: CASSFGANEKLFF; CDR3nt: TGCGCCAGCAGCTTTGGAGCTAATGAAAAACTGTTTTTT
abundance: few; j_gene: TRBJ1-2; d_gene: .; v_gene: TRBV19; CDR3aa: CASSKQPQVPYGYTF; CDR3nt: TGTGCCAGTAGTAAACAACCACAGGTTCCTTATGGCTACACCTTC
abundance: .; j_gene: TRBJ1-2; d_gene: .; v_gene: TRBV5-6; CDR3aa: CASSSRVTRAIYGYTF; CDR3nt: TGTGCCAGCAGCTCAAGGGTTACCAGGGCGATCTATGGCTACACCTTC
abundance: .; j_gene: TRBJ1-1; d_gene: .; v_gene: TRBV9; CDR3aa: CASSARNTEAFF; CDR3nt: TGTGCCAGCAGCGCGAGGAACACTGAAGCTTTCTTT
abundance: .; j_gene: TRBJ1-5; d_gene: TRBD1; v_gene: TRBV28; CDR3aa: CASSTGGSNQPQHF; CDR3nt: TGTGCCAGCAGTACAGGGGGAAGCAATCAGCCCCAGCATTTT
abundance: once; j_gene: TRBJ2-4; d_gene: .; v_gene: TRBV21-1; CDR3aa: CASSKGQGSKNIQYF; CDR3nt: TGTGCCAGCAGCAAAGGGCAGGGTTCCAAAAACATTCAGTACTTC
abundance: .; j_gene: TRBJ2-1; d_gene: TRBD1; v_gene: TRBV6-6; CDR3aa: CASAGTGAYNEQFF; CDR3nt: TGTGCCAGTGCCGGGACAGGGGCCTACAATGAGCAGTTCTTC
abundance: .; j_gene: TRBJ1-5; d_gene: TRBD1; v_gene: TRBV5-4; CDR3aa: CASSLEPGTGKPQHF; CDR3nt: TGTGCCAGCAGCTTGGAACCCGGGACAGGGAAGCCCCAGCATTTT
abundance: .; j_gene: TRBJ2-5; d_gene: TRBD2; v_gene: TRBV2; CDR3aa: CASSERMSGGQETQYF; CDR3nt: TGTGCCAGCAGTGAACGGATGAGCGGGGGGCAAGAGACCCAGTACTTC
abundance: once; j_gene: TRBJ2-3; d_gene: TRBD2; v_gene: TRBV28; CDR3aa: CASSLSGTTDTQYF; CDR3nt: TGTGCCAGCAGTTTGAGTGGGACTACGGATACGCAGTATTTT
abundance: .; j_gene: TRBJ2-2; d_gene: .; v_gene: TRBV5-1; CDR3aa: CASSSTNTGELFF; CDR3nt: TGCGCCAGCAGCTCAACGAACACCGGGGAGCTGTTTTTT
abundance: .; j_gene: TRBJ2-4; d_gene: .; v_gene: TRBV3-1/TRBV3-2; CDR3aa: CASSQQGTNIQYF; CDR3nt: TGTGCCAGCAGCCAGCAGGGGACCAACATTCAGTACTTC
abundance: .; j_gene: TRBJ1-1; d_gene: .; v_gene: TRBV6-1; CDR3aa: CASTEDGNTEAFF; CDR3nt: TGTGCCAGCACTGAAGACGGGAACACTGAAGCTTTCTTT
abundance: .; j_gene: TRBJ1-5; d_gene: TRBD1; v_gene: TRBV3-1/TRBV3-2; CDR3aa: CASADRAGQPQHF; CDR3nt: TGTGCCAGCGCTGACAGGGCGGGGCAGCCCCAGCATTTT
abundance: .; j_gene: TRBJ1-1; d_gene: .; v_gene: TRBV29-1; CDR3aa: CSAIPLNTEAFF; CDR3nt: TGCAGCGCTATCCCGTTGAACACTGAAGCTTTCTTT
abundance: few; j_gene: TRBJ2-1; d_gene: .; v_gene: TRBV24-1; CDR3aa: CATSAPPRNEQFF; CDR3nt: TGTGCCACCAGTGCGCCCCCTCGGAATGAGCAGTTCTTC
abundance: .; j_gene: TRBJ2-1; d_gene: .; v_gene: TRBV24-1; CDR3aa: CATQAAGYNEQFF; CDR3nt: TGTGCCACCCAAGCAGCCGGCTACAATGAGCAGTTCTTC
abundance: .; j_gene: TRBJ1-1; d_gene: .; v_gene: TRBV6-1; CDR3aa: CASSETAENTEAFF; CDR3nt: TGTGCCAGCAGTGAAACAGCCGAGAACACTGAAGCTTTCTTT
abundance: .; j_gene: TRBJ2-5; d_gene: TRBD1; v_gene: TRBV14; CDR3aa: CASSRDRGREVETQYF; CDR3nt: TGTGCCAGCAGCCGAGACAGGGGGCGCGAGGTGGAGACCCAGTACTTC
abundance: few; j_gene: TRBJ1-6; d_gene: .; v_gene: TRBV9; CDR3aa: CASSQTGNSPLHF; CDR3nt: TGTGCCAGCAGCCAAACCGGGAATTCACCCCTCCACTTT
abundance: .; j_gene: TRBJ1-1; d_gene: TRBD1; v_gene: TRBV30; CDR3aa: CAWSARTGRVTEAFF; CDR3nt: TGTGCCTGGAGCGCAAGGACAGGGCGGGTCACTGAAGCTTTCTTT
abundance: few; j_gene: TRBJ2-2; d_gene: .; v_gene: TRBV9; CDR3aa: CASRKTRDTGELFF; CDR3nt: TGTGCCAGCAGAAAGACCCGGGACACCGGGGAGCTGTTTTTT
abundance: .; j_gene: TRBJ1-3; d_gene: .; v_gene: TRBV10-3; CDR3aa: CAIRLNSGNTIYF; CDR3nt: TGTGCCATCAGGTTAAACTCTGGAAACACCATATATTTT
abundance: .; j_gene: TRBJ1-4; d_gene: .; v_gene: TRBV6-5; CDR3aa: CASSSRHRTNEKLFF; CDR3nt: TGTGCCAGCAGCTCTAGACACAGAACTAATGAAAAACTGTTTTTT
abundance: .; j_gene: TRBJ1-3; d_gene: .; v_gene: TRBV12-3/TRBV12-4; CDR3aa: CASSSQVGNTIYF; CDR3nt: TGTGCCAGCAGTTCTCAGGTCGGAAACACCATATATTTT
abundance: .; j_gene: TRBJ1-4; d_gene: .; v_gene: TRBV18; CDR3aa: CASSGSGQMMRTNEKLFF; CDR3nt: TGTGCCAGCTCAGGCTCAGGACAGATGATGCGAACTAATGAAAAACTGTTTTTT
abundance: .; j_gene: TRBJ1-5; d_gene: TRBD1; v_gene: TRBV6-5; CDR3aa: CASSIDRAFNQPQHF; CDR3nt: TGTGCCAGCAGTATAGACAGGGCGTTCAATCAGCCCCAGCATTTT
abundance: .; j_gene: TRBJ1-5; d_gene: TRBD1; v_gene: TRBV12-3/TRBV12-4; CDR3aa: CASSRQGNQPQHF; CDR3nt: TGTGCCAGCAGCAGACAGGGGAATCAGCCCCAGCATTTT
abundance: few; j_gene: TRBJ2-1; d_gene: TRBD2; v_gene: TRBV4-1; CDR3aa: CASSQEGRGGYNEQFF; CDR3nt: TGCGCCAGCAGCCAAGAAGGCCGGGGGGGTTACAATGAGCAGTTCTTC